This passage covers 9 T cell receptor beta chains from one sample sequenced in a study of response to subunit inactivated influenza vaccine. TCRdb re-called the RT-PCR reads through MiXCR, storing one row per CDR3 protein. The sample yields about 540,000 distinct CDR3 sequences, roughly a quarter seen once. This sample also belongs to another study, concerning T cells expressing NK-cell markers. That study adds: UMIs accompanied the 5'RACE template switching by which TCR beta cDNA was made.

Sequencing was performed on CD4+ T cells sorted from PBMCs, taken 11 to 12 days after vaccination. These receptors were collected from a middle-aged man who received an inactivated influenza vaccine.

The chain recombines TRBV6-1 with TRBJ2-7, with 12 bases matching TRBD2. This CDR3 contains 18 residues. Germline V gene data show CDR1 as MNHNS and CDR2 as SASEGT. V shed 6 bases, J shed 2 bases, and the junction held 14 bases outside the gene matches. The CDR3 loop reads CASRPPRTSGTQAYEQYF. CDR3 DNA sequence: TGTGCCAGCAGACCACCGAGGACTAGCGGGACGCAGGCCTACGAGCAGTACTTC.

The chain is built from TRBV20-1 and TRBJ2-7; 7 nucleotides match TRBD2. This CDR3 contains 16 residues. Germline values: CDR1 DFQATT, CDR2 SNEGSKA (reference sequence). After removal of 0 bases from V and 1 base from J, the junction contained 9 bases not matched to a gene. The chain's CDR3 is CSARDPQRGPSYEQYF. The CDR3 DNA reads as TGCAGTGCTAGAGATCCCCAGCGGGGTCCTTCCTACGAGCAGTACTTC.

This clonotype has just a few counts. The rearrangement links TRBV16 to TRBJ1-4; no reliable D call. This CDR3 has 14 amino acids. Between the trimmed V and J ends, which lost 2 bases and 4 bases, there was a span of 8 bases. In germline, CDR1 is KGHSY, CDR2 FQNENV. CDR3 in amino acids: CASSQARSNEKLFF. CDR3 in DNA: TGTGCCAGCAGCCAAGCAAGGAGTAATGAAAAACTGTTTTTT.

This clonotype was observed a handful of times. J is TRBJ1-2 and V is TRBV14; weak D call: TRBD1 (6 bases). From germline, CDR1 is SGHDN and CDR2 FVKESK. The CDR3 extends over 15 amino acids. Trimming pared 5 bases from V and 0 bases from J, leaving 13 bases between. The CDR3 protein is CASSGGGPANYGYTF. The CDR3 coding sequence is TGTGCCAGCAGCGGAGGGGGGCCAGCTAACTATGGCTACACCTTC.

The gene calls are TRBV5-1 and TRBJ2-2; 7 bases align to TRBD1. The germline gives CDR1 SGHRS, CDR2 YFSETQ. The V gene end was trimmed by 4 bases and the J gene end by 4 bases; junction bases not matched to a gene: 4. The length of the CDR3 is 14 residues. The CDR3 region is CASSQGQITGELFF. DNA of the CDR3: TGCGCCAGCAGCCAGGGACAGATCACCGGGGAGCTGTTTTTT.

This clonotype was recorded a few times. The rearrangement joins TRBV11-1 to TRBJ2-1, with 14 positions matching TRBD2. Trimming at V came to 3 bases and at J to 7 bases, leaving 11 bases not matched to a gene. This CDR3 comprises 18 residues. Germline V gives CDR1 SGHAT, CDR2 FQDESV (reference sequence). This CDR3 is CASSFFKTSGRAGNEQFF. The CDR3 DNA sequence: TGTGCCAGCAGCTTTTTCAAGACTAGCGGGAGGGCCGGAAATGAGCAGTTCTTC.

The J gene is TRBJ2-1, the V gene TRBV4-2; weak D call: TRBD2 (6 bases). Looked up from germline, CDR1 is LGHNA and CDR2 is YNFKEQ. This CDR3 is built from 15 residues. Trimming cost V 0 bases and J 15 bases, with 21 bases left between them. The CDR3 loop is CASSQDRVASVPSFF. DNA of the CDR3: TGTGCCAGCAGCCAAGACCGAGTTGCTAGCGTACCTTCGTTCTTC.

The table lists this clonotype with a few counts. This chain links TRBV20-1 with TRBJ2-1, with D unresolved. CDR3 length: 15 residues. Germline assignment: CDR1 DFQATT and CDR2 SNEGSKA (reference sequence). V was trimmed by 0 bases and J by 11 bases, leaving 20 bases between them. The CDR3 nucleotides read TGCAGTGCTAGAGATCTTGGGGTCGCGGACGGAAAGCAGTTCTTC. This gives the protein CSARDLGVADGKQFF.

The chain joins TRBV20-1 to TRBJ2-7; 11 bases fit TRBD1. This CDR3 is built from 14 residues. V lost 6 bases, J lost 4 bases, and 8 bases stayed unmatched. CDR1 is DFQATT, CDR2 SNEGSKA, per germline (reference sequence). As DNA, the CDR3 is TGCAGTGCCACCGGGGACAGGGGGTTGTACGAGCAGTACTTC. Amino acid sequence: CSATGDRGLYEQYF.